These 13 T cell receptor beta chains were all obtained from the same sample, sequenced in a study of T cells in Graves' hyperthyroidism and ophthalmopathy. Researchers amplified the TCR beta CDR3 regions from RNA transcripts. The HTBI set primed first-round TCR CDR3 RT-PCR. TCRdb called the multiplex PCR reads again in MiXCR, with one record for every CDR3 protein. The table lists about 160,000 distinct CDR3 sequences, about 9.4% of them singletons. Source material: blood. The receptors were gathered from a young woman with Graves' hyperthyroidism that later progressed to Graves' ophthalmopathy.

This clonotype has at least ten counts. This sequence joins TRBV2 and TRBJ1-5; D uncertain. CDR3 length equals 13 residues. The V end lost 2 bases, the J end lost 7 bases, and 9 bases lay between the germline ends. Germline CDR1 SNHLY, CDR2 FYNNEI. CDR3 sequence: CASSESLWQPQHF. The CDR3 DNA sequence: TGTGCCAGCAGTGAATCCCTTTGGCAGCCCCAGCATTTT.

This clonotype was observed many times. The chain has TRBV4-1 and TRBJ1-1; perhaps TRBD1 as D (5 bases). V lost 1 base to trimming and J lost 7 bases, with 13 bases between them. Per the germline V gene, CDR1 is MGHRA and CDR2 is YSYEKL. The CDR3 is made up of 14 amino acids. As DNA, the CDR3 is TGCGCCAGCAGCCAAGGCTGGGGCGGCCTTGAAGCTTTCTTT. This sequence encodes CASSQGWGGLEAFF.

The chain carries TRBV13 and TRBJ2-4; 12 bases line up with TRBD2. The V gene end was trimmed by 4 bases and the J gene end by 1 base; junction bases not matched to a gene: 5. The CDR3 is made up of 17 amino acids. The germline CDR1 and CDR2 sequences are PRHDT and FYEKMQ (reference sequence). CDR3 protein: CASSYNLAGGAKNIQYF. DNA for the CDR3: TGTGCCAGCAGCTATAACCTAGCGGGGGGGGCCAAAAACATTCAGTACTTC. The full variable domain, with the rest looked up from reference TRBV13 and TRBJ2-4, is AAGVIQSPRHLIKEKRETATLKCYPIPRHDTVYWYQQGPGQDPQFLISFYEKMQSDKGSIPDRFSAQQFSDYHSELNMSSLELGDSALYFCASSYNLAGGAKNIQYFGAGTRLSVL.

This clonotype was counted at least ten times. In DNA form, the CDR3 reads TGTGCCAGCAGTATTGGAATGGGGGTTACTGAAGCTTTCTTT. The encoded protein is CASSIGMGVTEAFF. The chain combines TRBV6-1 with TRBJ1-1; possibly TRBD1 for D (5 bases). Germline loops: CDR1 MNHNS, CDR2 SASEGT. This CDR3 region has 14 residues. The V end was cut by 5 bases, the J end by 5 bases, with 15 bases between.

This clonotype showed up many times. The V and J genes are TRBV20-1 and TRBJ2-1, with TRBD2 matching over 7 bases. With V trimmed by 3 bases and J by 7 bases, 9 bases remained unmatched. This CDR3 has 14 residues. Per the germline V gene, CDR1 is DFQATT and CDR2 is SNEGSKA (reference sequence). CDR3 DNA sequence: TGCAGTGCTAGTCAAGCGGGACTGGGTAATGAGCAGTTCTTC. Its protein is CSASQAGLGNEQFF.

This clonotype has at least ten counts. The chain couples TRBV5-1 to TRBJ1-1; the D gene is possibly TRBD1 (6 bases). The CDR3 sequence is 12 residues long. V lost 5 bases to trimming and J lost 8 bases, with 13 bases between them. Germline V gene sequence: CDR1 SGHRS, CDR2 YFSETQ. This CDR3 reads CASRFTGTEAFF. CDR3 coding DNA: TGCGCCAGCAGATTTACAGGGACCGAAGCTTTCTTT.

This rearrangement joins TRBV6-1 to TRBJ2-2, with D possibly matching TRBD2 (5 bases). Germline V gives CDR1 MNHNS, CDR2 SASEGT. Trimming pared 5 bases from V and 0 bases from J, leaving 19 bases between. The CDR3 is 18 amino acids. Here the CDR3 DNA reads TGTGCCAGCAGTCATTATCCCCCGGGAACCGCGAACACCGGGGAGCTGTTTTTT. Amino acid sequence: CASSHYPPGTANTGELFF.

The rearrangement links TRBV6-1 to TRBJ2-5, with 9 positions matching TRBD2. The CDR3 has 16 amino acids. Germline V gene data show CDR1 as MNHNS and CDR2 as SASEGT. V was clipped by 6 bases and J by 5 bases; unmatched bases: 13. In nucleotides, the CDR3 is TGTGCCAGCAGCTCGCGGCGGGGGGGCTTAGGGGAGACCCAGTACTTC. It is translated as CASSSRRGGLGETQYF.

The gene calls are TRBV24-1 and TRBJ2-3, with a weak D call TRBD1 (5 bases). Germline CDR1 is KGHDR and CDR2 is SFDVKD. The CDR3 is made up of 15 amino acids. Deletions cut 6 bases from V and 2 bases from J, with 14 bases between. CDR3 amino acids: CATSLGNRYTDTQYF. DNA for the CDR3: TGTGCCACCAGTCTGGGGAACAGGTACACAGATACGCAGTATTTT.

This clonotype was recorded many times. The chain uses TRBV2 and TRBJ2-5, with D possibly TRBD2 on 6 matching bases. The germline V gene has CDR1 SNHLY and CDR2 FYNNEI. The CDR3 extends over 14 amino acids. V was pared by 0 bases and J by 9 bases, with 14 bases between. The CDR3 protein is CASSEARAGSAQYF. The CDR3 nucleotides read TGTGCCAGCAGTGAAGCGAGAGCGGGCTCGGCCCAGTACTTC.

This clonotype was seen repeatedly, ten times or more. CDR3 amino acids: CATSQGRNQPQHF. CDR3 in DNA: TGTGCCACCAGCCAGGGGAGAAATCAGCCCCAGCATTTT. The chain has TRBV15 and TRBJ1-5; D perhaps matches TRBD1 (6 bases). Trimming took off 5 bases at V and 4 bases at J, with 9 bases between the two ends. The CDR3 totals 13 residues. Germline CDR1 and CDR2: LNHNV and YYDKDF (reference sequence).

The rearrangement uses TRBV19 and TRBJ2-1; 11 nucleotides align to TRBD2. After removal of 4 bases from V and 8 bases from J, the junction contained 7 bases not matched to a gene. The length of the CDR3 is 15 residues. Per the germline V gene, CDR1 is LNHDA and CDR2 is SQIVND (reference sequence). In DNA, the CDR3 is TGTGCCAGTAGTACGGGGCTAGCGGGGGGCTATGAGCAGTTCTTC. It translates to CASSTGLAGGYEQFF.

There are many counts of this clonotype. V and J are TRBV20-1 and TRBJ1-2; 12 bases align to TRBD1. In germline, CDR1 is DFQATT, CDR2 SNEGSKA (reference sequence). J gave up 7 bases and V 1 base, and 10 bases lay outside the gene matches. CDR3 length: 16 amino acids. The CDR3, as DNA: TGCAGTGCTAGAGCGGGACAGGGGGCGGATGAGCGTGGCTACACCTTC. As protein: CSARAGQGADERGYTF.